The 11 T cell receptor beta chains below were found in one sample sequenced in a study of T cell clonality in common variable immunodeficiency. Sequencing used immunoSEQ multiplex PCR; TCRdb keeps in-frame clones, though not all of them. The repertoire consists of tens of thousands of clones, none detected only once. Sequenced input: peripheral blood mononuclear cells. Receptor source: a person aged 18 to 69 in good health.

This clone occurred many times. The read ends 3 residues shy of where the CDR3 ends; the end is completed using the germline J gene. The rearrangement uses TRBV20-1 and TRBJ2-5, with 7 bases lining up with TRBD2. The CDR3 contains 15 residues. J gave up 3 bases and V 4 bases, and 11 bases lay outside the gene matches. Looked up from germline, CDR1 is DFQATT and CDR2 is SNEGSKA (reference sequence). The CDR3 DNA, read in part, is TGCAGTGCTACCTTCGCCACTAGCGTAGAAGAGACC. This encodes CSATFATSVEET. The complete CDR3 reads CSATFATSVEETQYF.

This clone has ten or more counts. Read sequence stops 3 residues before the CDR3 end, and the germline J gene provides the missing end. The chain combines TRBV10-3 with TRBJ2-1; TRBD1 aligns across 7 bases. Trimming removed 3 bases from V and 9 bases from J; junction bases left unmatched: 8. The germline V gene encodes CDR1 ENHRY and CDR2 SYGVKD. The CDR3 extends over 14 amino acids. CDR3 DNA, as far as it was read: TGTGCCATCAGTGACCACACAGGGGAGAGTGAG. Amino acids: CAISDHTGESE. The whole CDR3 sequence is CAISDHTGESEQFF.

At least ten counts were recorded for this clone. The DNA ends 3 residues before the CDR3 does, and the rest of the CDR3 is filled in from the germline J gene. This chain uses TRBV28 with TRBJ2-1; D is possibly TRBD1 (5 bases). V was trimmed by 4 bases and J by 1 base, leaving 17 bases between them. Germline-derived CDR1 and CDR2 are MDHEN and SYDVKM. This CDR3 region has 17 residues. The covered CDR3 bases are TGTGCCAGCAGTTCCTCCAGTTCGTCAGGGTCCTACAATGAG. Amino acid sequence: CASSSSSSSGSYNE. The whole CDR3 sequence reads CASSSSSSSGSYNEQFF. Combining the CDR3 with reference TRBV28 and TRBJ2-1 gives the whole variable domain DVKVTQSSRYLVKRTGEKVFLECVQDMDHENMFWYRQDPGLGLRLIYFSYDVKMKEKGDIPEGYSVSREKKERFSLILESASTNQTSMYLCASSSSSSSGSYNEQFFGPGTRLTVL.

This clone was recorded at least ten times. The sequenced fragment ends 3 residues before the CDR3 boundary, so the rest is inferred from the germline J gene. V usage is TRBV19 and J usage is TRBJ2-7, with TRBD2 identical over 12 bases. J was trimmed by 3 bases and V by 7 bases; bases with no gene match: 4. The germline CDR1 and CDR2 sequences are LNHDA and SQIVND (reference sequence). This CDR3 spans 14 amino acids. CDR3 amino acids: CASTSTSGSYEQYF. The DNA read from the CDR3 is TGTGCCAGTACCTCGACTAGCGGGAGCTACGAG.

This clone was seen repeatedly, ten times or more. Here the CDR3 reads CASSTGDGGEQFF. The DNA read from the CDR3 is TGCGCCAGCAGCACCGGGGACGGGGGTGAG. This sequence joins TRBV5-1 and TRBJ2-1; D perhaps matches TRBD2 (6 bases). Read sequence stops 3 residues before the CDR3 end, and the germline J gene provides the missing end. From germline, CDR1 is SGHRS and CDR2 YFSETQ. There are 13 residues in the CDR3. The ends were cut back, 4 bases at V and 9 bases at J, with 14 bases in the middle.

This clone was recorded many times. The read ends 3 residues shy of where the CDR3 ends; the end is completed using the germline J gene. V usage is TRBV10-3 and J usage is TRBJ2-1; a weak D match, TRBD2 (6 bases). The V end was cut by 7 bases, the J end by 9 bases, with 16 bases between. Per the germline V gene, CDR1 is ENHRY and CDR2 is SYGVKD. There are 13 residues in the CDR3. The CDR3 loop reads CAITASEGSEQFF. CDR3 DNA (partial): TGTGCCATCACGGCTAGCGAGGGGTCTGAG.

This clone was observed many times. The read stops 3 residues short of the end of the CDR3; the missing end is completed from the germline J gene. This chain links TRBV19 with TRBJ1-2; 9 bases match TRBD1. After removal of 6 bases from V and 5 bases from J, the junction contained 1 base not matched to a gene. CDR1 and CDR2 (germline): LNHDA, SQIVND (reference sequence). The CDR3 covers 12 residues. The part of the CDR3 DNA that was read is TGTGCCAGTAGGGACAGGGGTTATGGC. Protein: CASRDRGYG. The whole CDR3 is CASRDRGYGYTF.

This clone was recorded at least ten times. The read falls 3 residues short of the CDR3 end, and the missing part is taken from the germline J gene. The chain recombines TRBV19 with TRBJ1-1; D not certain. The length of the CDR3 is 13 residues. CDR1 and CDR2 (germline): LNHDA, SQIVND (reference sequence). Trimming stripped 3 bases from V and 1 base from J, with 6 bases between. Incomplete CDR3 DNA: TGTGCCAGTAGTATTGAAGGGAACACTGAA. It specifies CASSIEGNTE. The whole CDR3 protein is CASSIEGNTEAFF.

This clone was seen repeatedly, ten times or more. The DNA ends 3 residues before the CDR3 does, and the rest of the CDR3 is filled in from the germline J gene. The rearrangement joins TRBV11-3 to TRBJ2-7, with TRBD1 as a possible D gene (6 bases). The ends were cut back, 5 bases at V and 0 bases at J, with 11 bases in the middle. CDR3 length equals 14 residues. The germline gives CDR1 SGHNT, CDR2 YENEEA. The CDR3 region is CASSNRDNSYEQYF. The covered CDR3 bases are TGTGCCAGCAGCAACCGGGACAACTCCTACGAG.

As for this clone: The read falls 3 residues short of the CDR3 end, and the missing part is taken from the germline J gene. The V and J genes are TRBV6-4 and TRBJ2-1; D is unresolved. In germline, CDR1 is MRHNA, CDR2 SNTAGT. The V gene lost 2 bases and the J gene lost 8 bases, with 10 bases spanning the gap. This CDR3 is 13 amino acids long. The CDR3 here is CASSDPSAHEQFF. The CDR3 bases that were read are TGTGCCAGCAGTGACCCTAGTGCACATGAG.

This clone was counted many times. With the read ending 3 residues before the CDR3 end, the germline J gene is used to fill in that end. The chain is built from TRBV19 and TRBJ1-5; 7 nucleotides agree with TRBD1. The CDR3 totals 18 residues. V shed 3 bases, J shed 1 base, and the junction held 12 bases outside the gene matches. CDR1 and CDR2 from the germline V gene are LNHDA and SQIVND (reference sequence). The CDR3 is CASSMALTGTVSNQPQHF. CDR3 bases read: TGTGCCAGTAGTATGGCACTCACCGGGACAGTGAGCAATCAGCCC.